This T cell receptor (beta chain) was sequenced during a study of OX40 agonist ivuxolimab in advanced cancers. Study-wide context: Antecedent anti-PD-1, anti-PD-L1 or anti-CTLA-4 therapy was permissible, with roughly 36% having received some.

With baseline, cycle 4 day 1, and cycle 7 day 1 as timepoints, blood was sampled. Using immunoSEQ multiplex PCR, the repertoire was profiled, and TCRdb retains in-frame clones only, with some absent. Among tens of thousands of clones listed, roughly 91% were seen once. The germline V gene encodes CDR1 MRHNA and CDR2 SNTAGT. This CDR3 comprises 12 residues. Trimming shortened V by 5 bases and J by 9 bases, and 8 bases separated the two germline ends. V and J are TRBV6-4 and TRBJ2-6; tentatively, D is TRBD2 (5 bases). This receptor was identified in an adult with an advanced solid tumor such as melanoma, head and neck, liver or kidney cancer. The sequenced sample was CD4+ or CD8+ T cells sorted from blood, obtained in a trial of the OX40 agonist ivuxolimab. CDR3: CASSPSRNVLTF. CDR3 bases: TGTGCCAGCAGTCCTAGCCGCAACGTCCTGACTTTC.